This TCR beta chain was documented in a study of T-cell memory formation after mild COVID-19. General study results and limits: Still unconfirmed is whether the second-wave clones peaking on day 37 recognized SARS-CoV-2.

On this clonotype: Its matching antigen is unknown.

CDR3 length: 17 residues. TCRdb processed the 5' RACE reads anew with MiXCR; each CDR3 protein has one entry. The sample holds roughly 310,000 distinct CDR3 sequences, more than 15% seen once. The rearrangement joins TRBV21-1 to TRBJ2-7; TRBD1 is the table's D call, not checked against the DNA. TRBV21-1 is given as a pseudogene. The sequence derives from a man aged 18 to 30 who had mild COVID-19 (a few samples of this study predate the infection). Cell type and time point are not known. The sequenced sample was PBMCs or a T cell subset sorted from them (not recorded which). CDR3 residues: CASSKGGLGDKSYEQYF. DNA for the CDR3: TGTGCCAGCAGCAAAGGAGGGTTGGGGGATAAGTCCTACGAGCAGTACTTC.